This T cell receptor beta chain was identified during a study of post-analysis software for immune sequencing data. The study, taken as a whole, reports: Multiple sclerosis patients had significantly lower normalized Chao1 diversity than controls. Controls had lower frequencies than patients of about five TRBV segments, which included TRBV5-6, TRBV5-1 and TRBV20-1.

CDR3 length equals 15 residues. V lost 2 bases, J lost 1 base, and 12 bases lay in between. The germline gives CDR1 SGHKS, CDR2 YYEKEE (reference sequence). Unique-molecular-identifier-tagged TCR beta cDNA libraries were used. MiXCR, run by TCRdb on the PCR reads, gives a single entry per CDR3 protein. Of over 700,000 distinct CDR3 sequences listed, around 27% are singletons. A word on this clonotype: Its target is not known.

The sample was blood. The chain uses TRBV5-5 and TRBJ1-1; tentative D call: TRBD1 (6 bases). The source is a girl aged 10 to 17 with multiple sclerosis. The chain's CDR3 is CASSFLGGTNTEAFF. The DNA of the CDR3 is TGTGCCAGCAGCTTTCTAGGGGGGACGAACACTGAAGCTTTCTTT.